This entry lists 21 T cell receptor beta chains sequenced from one sample in a study of cytomegalovirus exposure and HLA in healthy donors. The PCR made use of 60 Vbeta and 13 Jbeta primers. Assay used: immunoSEQ multiplex PCR; TCRdb lists only in-frame clones, some missing. The data hold roughly 140,000 clones, with 75% to 80% observed a single time. Sequencing input: PBMCs. The source is a woman aged 25-40 years in good health and CMV-seronegative.

The chain links TRBV30 to TRBJ1-2; D remains unclear. Germline-derived CDR1 and CDR2 are GTSNPN and SVGIG (reference sequence). The ends were cut back, 1 base at V and 7 bases at J, with 13 bases in the middle. This CDR3 contains 13 residues. The CDR3 loop is CAWSETVVGGYTF. CDR3 DNA: TGTGCCTGGAGTGAAACGGTCGTCGGTGGCTACACCTTC.

The chain links TRBV19 to TRBJ1-1; 8 nucleotides agree with TRBD1. The germline CDR1 and CDR2 sequences are LNHDA and SQIVND (reference sequence). The V gene end was trimmed by 6 bases and the J gene end by 0 bases; junction bases not matched to a gene: 3. This CDR3 comprises 14 residues. Here the CDR3 reads CASRGGQVNTEAFF. DNA of the CDR3: TGTGCCAGTAGAGGGGGACAGGTGAACACTGAAGCTTTCTTT.

This clone has just a few counts. This chain uses TRBV2 with TRBJ2-2; TRBD1 matches 8 bases. Germline CDR1 reads SNHLY; CDR2 reads FYNNEI. The V gene end was trimmed by 6 bases and the J gene end by 0 bases; junction bases not matched to a gene: 12. This CDR3 spans 18 amino acids. The CDR3 protein is CASRRDRLDPSNTGELFF. The CDR3 DNA reads as TGTGCCAGCAGGCGGGACAGGTTAGACCCTTCGAACACCGGGGAGCTGTTTTTT. The whole variable domain, filled in from reference TRBV2 and TRBJ2-2, reads EPEVTQTPSHQVTQMGQEVILRCVPISNHLYFYWYRQILGQKVEFLVSFYNNEISEKSEIFDDQFSVERPDGSNFTLKIRSTKLEDSAMYFCASRRDRLDPSNTGELFFGEGSRLTVL.

The chain combines TRBV5-1 with TRBJ2-1; D perhaps matches TRBD1 (6 bases). Trimming shortened V by 4 bases and J by 0 bases, and 8 bases separated the two germline ends. The length of the CDR3 is 14 residues. CDR1 SGHRS and CDR2 YFSETQ come from the germline V gene. The CDR3 here is CASSPTGSYNEQFF. The CDR3 nucleotides read TGCGCCAGCAGCCCGACAGGCTCCTACAATGAGCAGTTCTTC. The whole variable domain, remainder taken from reference TRBV5-1 and TRBJ2-1, is KAGVTQTPRYLIKTRGQQVTLSCSPISGHRSVSWYQQTPGQGLQFLFEYFSETQRNKGNFPGRFSGRQFSNSRSEMNVSTLELGDSALYLCASSPTGSYNEQFFGPGTRLTVL.

About this clone itself: The same CDR3 arises from other DNA sequences in this sample as well. V usage is TRBV7-2 and J usage is TRBJ2-3; D gene unclear. The V end lost 6 bases, the J end lost 2 bases, and 6 bases lay between the germline ends. The CDR3 consists of 12 residues. The germline gives CDR1 SGHTA, CDR2 FQGNSA. The DNA of the CDR3 is TGTGCCAGCAGTAGCTACACAGATACGCAGTATTTT. It yields the protein CASSSYTDTQYF.

For this clone: The same CDR3 can be traced to other DNA sequences in this sample. V usage is TRBV18 and J usage is TRBJ2-7; a weak D match, TRBD1 (6 bases). V was clipped by 3 bases and J by 5 bases, with 11 bases between them. This CDR3 is built from 13 residues. Looked up from germline, CDR1 is KGHSH and CDR2 is LQKENI. In DNA, the CDR3 is TGTGCCAGCTCACCGGGACAAGGGAACGAGCAGTACTTC. Protein sequence: CASSPGQGNEQYF.

This clone was seen only once. This sequence joins TRBV19 and TRBJ1-5; 7 bases align to TRBD1. This CDR3 has 12 amino acids. Germline-derived CDR1 and CDR2 are LNHDA and SQIVND (reference sequence). The J segment lost 9 bases and the V segment lost 6 bases, leaving 5 bases of the junction unmatched. The chain's CDR3 is CASSDRALPQHF. The CDR3 bases are TGTGCCAGTAGCGACAGGGCACTGCCCCAGCATTTT.

In its sample, this clone was seen once. V gene TRBV18 combines with J gene TRBJ2-5; the D is unclear. The CDR3 sequence is 13 residues long. Between the trimmed V and J ends, which lost 3 bases and 1 base, there was a span of 6 bases. Germline V gives CDR1 KGHSH, CDR2 LQKENI. CDR3: CASSPSVQETQYF. The CDR3 region has the DNA TGTGCCAGCTCACCTAGTGTCCAAGAGACCCAGTACTTC. The full variable domain, rest sourced from reference TRBV18 and TRBJ2-5, is NAGVMQNPRHLVRRRGQEARLRCSPMKGHSHVYWYRQLPEEGLKFMVYLQKENIIDESGMPKERFSAEFPKEGPSILRIQQVVRGDSAAYFCASSPSVQETQYFGPGTRLLVL.

The genes are TRBV4-2 and TRBJ1-1; no clear D gene. Germline CDR1 is LGHNA and CDR2 is YNFKEQ. Trimming pared 1 base from V and 3 bases from J, leaving 6 bases between. CDR3 length: 13 residues. DNA for the CDR3: TGTGCCAGCAGCCAAGTGGGAGACACTGAAGCTTTCTTT. This codes for CASSQVGDTEAFF.

This chain links TRBV9 with TRBJ1-2; D uncertain. This CDR3 spans 15 amino acids. The V and J ends lost 0 bases and 0 bases respectively, with 9 bases between them. The V gene's germline CDR1 is SGDLS and CDR2 YYNGEE. The CDR3 sequence is CASSVGGTSNYGYTF. The CDR3, as DNA: TGTGCCAGCAGCGTAGGAGGCACATCTAACTATGGCTACACCTTC.

This chain links TRBV7-2 with TRBJ2-7, with 8 positions matching TRBD1. The CDR3 length is 15 residues. Germline V gene data show CDR1 as SGHTA and CDR2 as FQGNSA. V lost 3 bases to trimming and J lost 4 bases; unmatched junction nucleotides: 8. The CDR3 nucleotides read TGTGCCAGCAGCTTCCCTCAGGGGGCGCGGTACGAGCAGTACTTC. It codes for CASSFPQGARYEQYF.

V is TRBV15 and J is TRBJ2-7; possibly TRBD2 for D (5 bases). The V gene lost 6 bases and the J gene lost 7 bases, with 10 bases spanning the gap. Germline-derived CDR1 and CDR2 are LNHNV and YYDKDF (reference sequence). This CDR3 has 11 amino acids. Written as DNA, the CDR3 is TGTGCCACCAGAGACGGGGTTGAGCAGTACTTC. It encodes CATRDGVEQYF. Full variable domain (outside the CDR3, taken from reference TRBV15 and TRBJ2-7): DAMVIQNPRYQVTQFGKPVTLSCSQTLNHNVMYWYQQKSSQAPKLLFHYYDKDFNNEADTPDNFQSRRPNTSFCFLDIRSPGLGDTAMYLCATRDGVEQYFGPGTRLTVT.

In nucleotides, the CDR3 is TGTGCCAGCAGTTACGGACTAGCGGTAACTCCCTACGAGCAGTACTTC. Translating it yields CASSYGLAVTPYEQYF. The chain employs TRBV6-5 and TRBJ2-7; TRBD2 matches at 10 bases. The CDR3 contains 16 residues. Trimming took 2 bases from V and 2 from J; bases not matched to a gene: 6. The germline gives CDR1 MNHEY, CDR2 SVGAGI.

V is TRBV19 and J is TRBJ1-1, with a tentative D call TRBD1 (5 bases). The CDR3 contains 14 residues. Germline assignment: CDR1 LNHDA and CDR2 SQIVND (reference sequence). Trimming removed 8 bases from V and 2 bases from J, with 15 bases in between. The DNA for the CDR3 is TGTGCCAGTCGAATTCGGGACTCTAACACTGAAGCTTTCTTT. Translation: CASRIRDSNTEAFF.

The chain carries TRBV7-8 and TRBJ1-6; D is unclear. The CDR3 runs 18 residues. CDR1 is SGHVS and CDR2 is FQNEAQ in the germline V gene. Trimming removed 1 base at V and 0 bases at J, with 13 bases between. CDR3 amino acids: CASSLVGRESSYNSPLHF. The CDR3 nucleotides read TGTGCCAGCAGCTTAGTGGGAAGGGAGAGCTCCTATAATTCACCCCTCCACTTT.

This chain uses TRBV6-1 with TRBJ2-7; a weak D match, TRBD1 (6 bases). This CDR3 is built from 15 residues. Germline CDR1 and CDR2: MNHNS and SASEGT. The V end was cut by 2 bases, the J end by 4 bases, with 15 bases between. The CDR3: CASSERQVLVYEQYF. CDR3 DNA: TGTGCCAGCAGTGAAAGACAGGTCCTCGTGTACGAGCAGTACTTC.

The chain uses TRBV5-4 and TRBJ2-1, with TRBD1 identical over 10 bases. This CDR3 is built from 15 residues. Germline CDR1 reads SGHNT; CDR2 reads YYREEE (reference sequence). Trimming removed 6 bases from V and 7 bases from J; junction bases left unmatched: 10. The CDR3 protein is CASKGRQGAGNEQFF. For the CDR3, the DNA is TGTGCCAGCAAAGGAAGACAGGGGGCGGGTAATGAGCAGTTCTTC.

V usage is TRBV9 and J usage is TRBJ2-1, with TRBD2 matching over 9 bases. Germline CDR1 and CDR2: SGDLS and YYNGEE. This CDR3 has 16 residues. J was trimmed by 4 bases and V by 0 bases; bases with no gene match: 5. CDR3 in DNA: TGTGCCAGCAGCGTAGCGAGCGGGGGGAAGTACAATGAGCAGTTCTTC. Protein sequence: CASSVASGGKYNEQFF.

This chain uses TRBV10-3 with TRBJ2-1; tentative D call: TRBD2 (5 bases). CDR3 size: 13 residues. With 10 bases removed from V and 3 bases from J, the gap between germline ends came to 13 bases. CDR1 is ENHRY, CDR2 SYGVKD, per germline. For the CDR3, the DNA is TGTGCCACTTTACCGGGAAGCTACAATGAGCAGTTCTTC. As protein: CATLPGSYNEQFF.

The rearrangement links TRBV5-1 to TRBJ1-6; tentative D call: TRBD1 (6 bases). V gave up 0 bases and J gave up 7 bases, with 17 bases separating them. CDR1 and CDR2 (germline): SGHRS, YFSETQ. The CDR3 loop spans 17 amino acids. The CDR3 sequence: CASSLVGDTGQNSPLHF. The CDR3, as DNA: TGCGCCAGCAGCTTGGTCGGGGACACAGGACAGAATTCACCCCTCCACTTT.

The gene calls are TRBV18 and TRBJ1-3; weak D call: TRBD1 (6 bases). V was clipped by 3 bases and J by 4 bases, with 10 bases between them. The length of the CDR3 is 14 residues. Germline-derived CDR1 and CDR2 are KGHSH and LQKENI. CDR3 sequence reads: CASSPQTGGNTIYF. The DNA for the CDR3 is TGTGCCAGCTCACCGCAGACAGGAGGAAACACCATATATTTT.